This T cell receptor (beta chain) was retrieved from a study of CD8 T cells in Susac syndrome. Study context: Patients with Susac syndrome who were sequenced included over five with active disease and eight in remission.

Random hexamers primed reverse transcription of about 0.45 to 1 ug RNA. TCRdb ran MiXCR on the immunoSEQ multiplex PCR reads and lists one entry per CDR3 protein. The repertoire holds over 100,000 distinct CDR3 sequences, with roughly 95% as singletons. Germline CDR1 is SGHVS and CDR2 is FNYEAQ. CDR3 length equals 15 residues. V lost 5 bases to trimming and J lost 3 bases, with 14 bases between them. V usage is TRBV7-6 and J usage is TRBJ1-5; D unresolved. This receptor was taken from a human donor with Susac syndrome. Source material: CD4+ T cells from PBMCs. This chain's CDR3 is CASSPGERDNQPQHF. The CDR3 DNA follows: TGTGCCAGCAGCCCTGGCGAAAGGGACAATCAGCCCCAGCATTTT.